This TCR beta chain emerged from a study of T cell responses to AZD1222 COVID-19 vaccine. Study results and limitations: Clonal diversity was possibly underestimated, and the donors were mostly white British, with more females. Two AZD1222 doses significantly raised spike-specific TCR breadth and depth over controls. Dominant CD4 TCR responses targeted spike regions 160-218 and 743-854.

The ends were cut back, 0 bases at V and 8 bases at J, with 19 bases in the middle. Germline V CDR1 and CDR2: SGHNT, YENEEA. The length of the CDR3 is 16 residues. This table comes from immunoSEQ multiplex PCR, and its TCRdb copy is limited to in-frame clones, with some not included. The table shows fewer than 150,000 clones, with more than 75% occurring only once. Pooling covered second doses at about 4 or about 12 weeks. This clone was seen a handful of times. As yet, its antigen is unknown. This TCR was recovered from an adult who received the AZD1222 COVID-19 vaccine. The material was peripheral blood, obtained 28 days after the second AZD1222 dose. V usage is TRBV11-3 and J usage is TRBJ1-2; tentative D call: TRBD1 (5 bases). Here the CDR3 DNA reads TGTGCCAGCAGCTTAGATTGGGACGGTGTGATCTGCGGCTACACCTTC. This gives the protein CASSLDWDGVICGYTF.